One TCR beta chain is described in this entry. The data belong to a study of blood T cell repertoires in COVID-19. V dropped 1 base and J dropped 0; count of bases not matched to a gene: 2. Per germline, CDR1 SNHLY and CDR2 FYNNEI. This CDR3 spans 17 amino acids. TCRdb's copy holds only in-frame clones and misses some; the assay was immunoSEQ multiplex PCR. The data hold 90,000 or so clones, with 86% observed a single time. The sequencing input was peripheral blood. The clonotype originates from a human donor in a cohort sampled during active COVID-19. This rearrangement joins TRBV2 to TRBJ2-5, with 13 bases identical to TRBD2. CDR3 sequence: CASSEGTSGGNQETQYF. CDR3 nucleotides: TGTGCCAGCAGTGAAGGGACTAGCGGGGGTAACCAAGAGACCCAGTACTTC.